The T cell receptor beta chain described here comes from a study of control samples from healthy donors and cancer patients. The data were produced by immunoSEQ multiplex PCR, yet TCRdb's version contains in-frame clones alone and is incomplete. The top ten clones hold 5.5% of a sample with about 80,000 clones, just under 90% of them seen once. V was pared by 2 bases and J by 5 bases, with 9 bases between. Germline-derived CDR1 and CDR2 are SNHLY and FYNNEI. The CDR3 contains 13 residues. The V and J genes are TRBV2 and TRBJ2-5; D is undetermined. Sequences were obtained from blood. The TCR was taken from a man aged 50 or older in good health. The CDR3: CASSELVLETQYF. DNA of the CDR3: TGTGCCAGCAGTGAATTAGTACTTGAGACCCAGTACTTC.